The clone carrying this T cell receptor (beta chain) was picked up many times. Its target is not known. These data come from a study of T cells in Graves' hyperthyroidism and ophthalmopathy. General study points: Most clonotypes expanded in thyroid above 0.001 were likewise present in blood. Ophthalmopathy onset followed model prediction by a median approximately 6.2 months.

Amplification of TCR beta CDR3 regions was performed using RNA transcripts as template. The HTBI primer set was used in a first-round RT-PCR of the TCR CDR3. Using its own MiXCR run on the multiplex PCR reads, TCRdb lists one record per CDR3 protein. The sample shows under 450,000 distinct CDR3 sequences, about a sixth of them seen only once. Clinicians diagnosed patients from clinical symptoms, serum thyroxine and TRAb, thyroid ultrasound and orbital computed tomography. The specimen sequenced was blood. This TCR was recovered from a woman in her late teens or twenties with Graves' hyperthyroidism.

CDR3 nucleotides: TGCGCCAGCAGCTTGAAAGGTGCGCCCACAGATACGCAGTATTTT. Residues: CASSLKGAPTDTQYF. This rearrangement joins TRBV5-1 to TRBJ2-3; D uncertain. This CDR3 has 15 residues. CDR1 and CDR2 (germline): SGHRS, YFSETQ. V shed 1 base and J shed 2 bases, with 11 bases lying between them.